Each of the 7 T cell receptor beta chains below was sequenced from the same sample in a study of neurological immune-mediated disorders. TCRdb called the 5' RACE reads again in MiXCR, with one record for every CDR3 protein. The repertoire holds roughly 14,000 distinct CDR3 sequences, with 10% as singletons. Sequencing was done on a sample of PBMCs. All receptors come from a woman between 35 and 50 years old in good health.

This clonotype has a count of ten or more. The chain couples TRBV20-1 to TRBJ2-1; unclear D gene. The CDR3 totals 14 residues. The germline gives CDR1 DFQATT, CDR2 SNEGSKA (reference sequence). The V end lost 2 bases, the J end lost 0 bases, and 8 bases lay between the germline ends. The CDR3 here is CSARIASSYNEQFF. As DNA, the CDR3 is TGCAGTGCTAGAATAGCAAGCTCCTACAATGAGCAGTTCTTC.

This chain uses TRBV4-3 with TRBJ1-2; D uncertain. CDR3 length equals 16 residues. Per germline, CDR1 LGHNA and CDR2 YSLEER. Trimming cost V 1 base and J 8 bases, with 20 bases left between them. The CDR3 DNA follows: TGCGCCAGCAGCCAAGGTCGTACGGGTCTCTCCATGGGCTACACCTTC. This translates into CASSQGRTGLSMGYTF.

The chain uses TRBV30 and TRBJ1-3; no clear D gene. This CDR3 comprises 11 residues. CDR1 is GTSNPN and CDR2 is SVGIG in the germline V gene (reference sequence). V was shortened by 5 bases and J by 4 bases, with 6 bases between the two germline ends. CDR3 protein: CAWEIGNTIYF. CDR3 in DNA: TGTGCCTGGGAGATAGGAAACACCATATATTTT.

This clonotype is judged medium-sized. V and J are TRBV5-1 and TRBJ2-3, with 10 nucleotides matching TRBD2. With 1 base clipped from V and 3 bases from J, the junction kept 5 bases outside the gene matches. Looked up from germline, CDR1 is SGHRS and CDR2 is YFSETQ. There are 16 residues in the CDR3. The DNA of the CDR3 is TGCGCCAGCAGCTTGCTAGCGGGGGACCTAACAGATACGCAGTATTTT. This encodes CASSLLAGDLTDTQYF.

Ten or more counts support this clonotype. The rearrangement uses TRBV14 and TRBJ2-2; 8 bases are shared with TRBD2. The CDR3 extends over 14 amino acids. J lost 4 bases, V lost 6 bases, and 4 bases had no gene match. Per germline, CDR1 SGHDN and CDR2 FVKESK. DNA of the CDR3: TGTGCCAGCAGGAGACTAGCGTTCACCGGGGAGCTGTTTTTT. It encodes CASRRLAFTGELFF.

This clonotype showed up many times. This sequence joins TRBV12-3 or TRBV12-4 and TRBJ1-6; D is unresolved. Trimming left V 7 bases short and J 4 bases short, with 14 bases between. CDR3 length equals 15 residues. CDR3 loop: CASTFSWGYNSPLHF. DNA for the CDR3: TGTGCCAGCACCTTTTCCTGGGGTTATAATTCACCCCTCCACTTT.

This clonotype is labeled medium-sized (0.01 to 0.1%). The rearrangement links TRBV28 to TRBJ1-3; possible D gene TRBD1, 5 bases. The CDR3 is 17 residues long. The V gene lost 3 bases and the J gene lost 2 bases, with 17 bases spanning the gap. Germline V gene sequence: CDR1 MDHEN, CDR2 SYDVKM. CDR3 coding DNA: TGTGCCAGCAGTTTCTCCGGGACCGTAGGGGCTGGAAACACCATATATTTT. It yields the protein CASSFSGTVGAGNTIYF.